This TCR beta chain comes out of a study of T cells in Graves' hyperthyroidism and ophthalmopathy. Findings and caveats of the study: Appearing also in blood were most of the thyroid clonotypes expanded above 0.001.

Germline-derived CDR1 and CDR2 are LNHDA and SQIVND (reference sequence). This CDR3 has 15 amino acids. The V and J ends lost 9 bases and 9 bases respectively, with 21 bases between them. Points on this clonotype: Its antigen is as yet unknown.

From RNA transcripts, TCR beta CDR3 regions were amplified. The primer set for the first-round RT-PCR of the TCR CDR3 was HTBI. TCRdb called the multiplex PCR reads again in MiXCR, with one record for every CDR3 protein. This sample has about 700,000 distinct CDR3 sequences, with 45% found just once. The sequenced sample consisted of peripheral blood or thyroid tissue (not recorded which). The rearrangement joins TRBV19 to TRBJ1-6; D is perhaps TRBD1 (5 bases). The clonotype originates from an adult man with Graves' disease, either hyperthyroidism or ophthalmopathy (not recorded which). The DNA for the CDR3 is TGTGCCAGCAGGGAAGCGGTGACTCCTGGTTCACCCCTCCACTTT. Encoded protein: CASREAVTPGSPLHF. Complete variable domain (other parts from reference TRBV19 and TRBJ1-6): DGGITQSPKYLFRKEGQNVTLSCEQNLNHDAMYWYRQDPGQGLRLIYYSQIVNDFQKGDIAEGYSVSREKKESFPLTVTSAQKNPTAFYLCASREAVTPGSPLHFGNGTRLTVT.